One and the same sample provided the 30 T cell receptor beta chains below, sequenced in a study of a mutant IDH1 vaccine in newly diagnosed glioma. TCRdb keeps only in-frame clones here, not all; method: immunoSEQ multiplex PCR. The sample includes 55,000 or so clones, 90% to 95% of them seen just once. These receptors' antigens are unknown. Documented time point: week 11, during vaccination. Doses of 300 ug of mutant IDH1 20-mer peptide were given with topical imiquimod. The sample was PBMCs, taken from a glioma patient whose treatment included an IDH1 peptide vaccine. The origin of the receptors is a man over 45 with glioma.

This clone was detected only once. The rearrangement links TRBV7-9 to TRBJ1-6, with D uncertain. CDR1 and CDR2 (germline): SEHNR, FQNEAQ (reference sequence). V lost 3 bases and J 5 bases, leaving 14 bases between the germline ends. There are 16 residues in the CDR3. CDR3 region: CASSFPPDTNNSPLHF. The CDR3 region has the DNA TGTGCCAGCAGCTTCCCACCCGACACCAATAATTCACCCCTCCACTTT.

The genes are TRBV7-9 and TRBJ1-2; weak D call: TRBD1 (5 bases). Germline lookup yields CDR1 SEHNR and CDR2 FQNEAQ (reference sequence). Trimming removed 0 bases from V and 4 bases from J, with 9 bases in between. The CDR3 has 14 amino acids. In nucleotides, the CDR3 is TGTGCCAGCAGCTTAGCGCGAGACAGCTATGGCTACACCTTC. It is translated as CASSLARDSYGYTF.

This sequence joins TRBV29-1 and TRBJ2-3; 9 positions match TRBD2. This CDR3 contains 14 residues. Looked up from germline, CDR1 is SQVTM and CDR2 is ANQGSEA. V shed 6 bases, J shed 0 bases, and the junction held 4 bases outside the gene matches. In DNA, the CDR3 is TGCAGCGTCAACGGACTAGCGAGCACAGATACGCAGTATTTT. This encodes CSVNGLASTDTQYF.

CDR3 region: CASSGGSGTNEQYF. DNA for the CDR3: TGTGCCAGCAGCGGAGGATCGGGGACCAACGAGCAGTACTTC. The V call is TRBV7-2, the J call TRBJ2-7, with D perhaps assigned TRBD1 or TRBD2 (5 bases each). The germline V gene encodes CDR1 SGHTA and CDR2 FQGNSA. CDR3 length equals 14 residues. V was pared by 5 bases and J by 5 bases, with 16 bases between. The full variable domain, in which reference TRBV7-2 and TRBJ2-7 provide the parts outside the CDR3, is GAGVSQSPSNKVTEKGKDVELRCDPISGHTALYWYRQSLGQGLEFLIYFQGNSAPDKSGLPSDRFSAERTGGSVSTLTIQRTQQEDSAVYLCASSGGSGTNEQYFGPGTRLTVT.

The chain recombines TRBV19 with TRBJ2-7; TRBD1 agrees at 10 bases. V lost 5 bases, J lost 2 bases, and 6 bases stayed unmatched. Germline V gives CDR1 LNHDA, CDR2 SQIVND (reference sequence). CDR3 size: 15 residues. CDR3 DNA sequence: TGTGCCAGTAGTCCTGTCGGGACAGGGGCCTACGAGCAGTACTTC. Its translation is CASSPVGTGAYEQYF.

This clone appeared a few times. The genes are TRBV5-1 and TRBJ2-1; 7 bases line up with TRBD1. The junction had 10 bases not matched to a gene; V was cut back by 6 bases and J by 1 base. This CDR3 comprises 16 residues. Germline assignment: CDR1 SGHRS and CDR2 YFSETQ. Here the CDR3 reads CASKSGQVYSYNEQFF. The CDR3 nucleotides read TGCGCCAGCAAATCCGGACAGGTTTATTCCTACAATGAGCAGTTCTTC.

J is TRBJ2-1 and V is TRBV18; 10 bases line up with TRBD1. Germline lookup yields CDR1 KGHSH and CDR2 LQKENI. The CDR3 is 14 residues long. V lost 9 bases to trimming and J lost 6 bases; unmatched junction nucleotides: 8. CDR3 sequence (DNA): TGTGCCAGTTATGCCGGGACAGGGGCCAATGAGCAGTTCTTC. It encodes CASYAGTGANEQFF.

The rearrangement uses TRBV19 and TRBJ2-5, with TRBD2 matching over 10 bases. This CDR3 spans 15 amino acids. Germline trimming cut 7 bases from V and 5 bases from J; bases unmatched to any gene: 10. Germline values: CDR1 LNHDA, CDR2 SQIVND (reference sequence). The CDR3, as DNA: TGTGCCAGTACCCATCTAGCGGGGGCTGGGGAGACCCAGTACTTC. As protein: CASTHLAGAGETQYF.

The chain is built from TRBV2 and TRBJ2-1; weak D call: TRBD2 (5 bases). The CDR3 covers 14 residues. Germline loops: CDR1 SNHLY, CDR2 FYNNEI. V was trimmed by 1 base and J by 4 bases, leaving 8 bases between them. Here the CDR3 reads CASSEDPGYNEQFF. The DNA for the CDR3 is TGTGCCAGCAGTGAAGATCCGGGGTACAATGAGCAGTTCTTC.

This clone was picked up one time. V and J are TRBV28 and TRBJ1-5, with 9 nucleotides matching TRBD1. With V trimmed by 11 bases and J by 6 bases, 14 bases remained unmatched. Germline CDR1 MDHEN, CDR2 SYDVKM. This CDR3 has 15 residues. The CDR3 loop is CASSGLGQGFQPQHF. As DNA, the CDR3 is TGTGCCTCCTCAGGACTTGGACAGGGGTTTCAGCCCCAGCATTTT.

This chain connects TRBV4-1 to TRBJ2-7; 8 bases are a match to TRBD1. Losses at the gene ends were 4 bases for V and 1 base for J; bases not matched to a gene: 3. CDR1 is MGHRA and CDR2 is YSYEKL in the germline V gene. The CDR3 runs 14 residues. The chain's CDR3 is CASSRGQGSYEQYF. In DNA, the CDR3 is TGCGCCAGCAGCCGCGGACAGGGTTCCTACGAGCAGTACTTC.

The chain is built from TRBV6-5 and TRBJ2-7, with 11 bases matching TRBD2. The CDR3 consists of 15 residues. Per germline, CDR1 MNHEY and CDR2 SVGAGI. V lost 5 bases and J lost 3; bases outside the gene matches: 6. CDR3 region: CASSPLAGGGYEQYF. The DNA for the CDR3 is TGTGCCAGCAGTCCCCTAGCGGGAGGAGGCTACGAGCAGTACTTC.

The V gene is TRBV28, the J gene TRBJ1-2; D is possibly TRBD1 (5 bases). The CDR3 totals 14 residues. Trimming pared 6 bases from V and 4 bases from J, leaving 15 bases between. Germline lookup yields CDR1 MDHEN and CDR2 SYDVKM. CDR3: CASSPDSTLYGYTF. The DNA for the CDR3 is TGTGCCAGCAGCCCTGACAGCACGCTCTATGGCTACACCTTC.

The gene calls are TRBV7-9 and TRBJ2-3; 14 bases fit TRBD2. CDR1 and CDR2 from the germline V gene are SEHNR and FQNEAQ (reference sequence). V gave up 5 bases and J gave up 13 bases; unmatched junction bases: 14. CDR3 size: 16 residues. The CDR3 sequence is CASSPGTSGSPVREYF. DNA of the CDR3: TGTGCCAGCAGCCCCGGGACTAGCGGGAGCCCGGTACGGGAGTATTTT.

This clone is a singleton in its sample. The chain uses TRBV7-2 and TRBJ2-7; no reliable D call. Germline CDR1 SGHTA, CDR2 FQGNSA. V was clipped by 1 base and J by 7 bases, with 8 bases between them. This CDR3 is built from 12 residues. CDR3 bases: TGTGCCAGCAGCTTAGGCTTGGCGGAGCAGTACTTC. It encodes CASSLGLAEQYF.

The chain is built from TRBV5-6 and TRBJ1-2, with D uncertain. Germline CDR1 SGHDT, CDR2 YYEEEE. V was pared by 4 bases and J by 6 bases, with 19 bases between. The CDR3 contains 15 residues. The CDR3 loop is CASSPVGDRLDGYTF. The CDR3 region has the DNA TGTGCCAGCAGCCCCGTCGGTGACCGTCTCGATGGCTACACCTTC. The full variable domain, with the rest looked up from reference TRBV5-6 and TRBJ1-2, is DAGVTQSPTHLIKTRGQQVTLRCSPKSGHDTVSWYQQALGQGPQFIFQYYEEEERQRGNFPDRFSGHQFPNYSSELNVNALLLGDSALYLCASSPVGDRLDGYTFGSGTRLTVV.

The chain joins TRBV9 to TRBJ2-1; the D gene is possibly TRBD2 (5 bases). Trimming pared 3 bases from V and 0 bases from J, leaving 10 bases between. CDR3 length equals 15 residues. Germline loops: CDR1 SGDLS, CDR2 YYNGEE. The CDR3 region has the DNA TGTGCCAGCAGCGGTAGCGAAAGCTCCTACAATGAGCAGTTCTTC. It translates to CASSGSESSYNEQFF. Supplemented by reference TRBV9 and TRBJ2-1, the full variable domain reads DSGVTQTPKHLITATGQRVTLRCSPRSGDLSVYWYQQSLDQGLQFLIQYYNGEERAKGNILERFSAQQFPDLHSELNLSSLELGDSALYFCASSGSESSYNEQFFGPGTRLTVL.

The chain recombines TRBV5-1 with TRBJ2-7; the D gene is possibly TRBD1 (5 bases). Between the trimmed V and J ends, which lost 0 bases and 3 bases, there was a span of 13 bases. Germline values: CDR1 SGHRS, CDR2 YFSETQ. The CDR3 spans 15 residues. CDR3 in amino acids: CASSLDPGLNYEQYF. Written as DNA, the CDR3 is TGCGCCAGCAGCTTGGACCCAGGGTTAAACTACGAGCAGTACTTC.

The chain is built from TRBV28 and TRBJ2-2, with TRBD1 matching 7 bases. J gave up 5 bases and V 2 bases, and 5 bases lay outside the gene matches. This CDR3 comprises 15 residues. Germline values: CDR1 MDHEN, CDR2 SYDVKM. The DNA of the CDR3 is TGTGCCAGCAGTTTAAAGGCAGGGGGAACCGGGGAGCTGTTTTTT. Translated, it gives CASSLKAGGTGELFF. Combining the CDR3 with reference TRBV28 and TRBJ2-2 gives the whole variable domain DVKVTQSSRYLVKRTGEKVFLECVQDMDHENMFWYRQDPGLGLRLIYFSYDVKMKEKGDIPEGYSVSREKKERFSLILESASTNQTSMYLCASSLKAGGTGELFFGEGSRLTVL.

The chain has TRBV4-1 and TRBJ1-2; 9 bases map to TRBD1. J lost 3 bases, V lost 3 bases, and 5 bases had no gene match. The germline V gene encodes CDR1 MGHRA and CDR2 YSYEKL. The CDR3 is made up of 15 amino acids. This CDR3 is CASSQDRGDYYGYTF. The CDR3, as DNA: TGCGCCAGCAGCCAGGACAGGGGCGACTACTATGGCTACACCTTC.

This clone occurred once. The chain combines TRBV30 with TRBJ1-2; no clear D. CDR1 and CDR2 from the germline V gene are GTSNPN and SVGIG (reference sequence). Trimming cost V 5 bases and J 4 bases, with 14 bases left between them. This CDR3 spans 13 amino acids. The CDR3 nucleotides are TGTGCCTGGGGCGCGGAGGGTGCCTATGGCTACACCTTC. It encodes CAWGAEGAYGYTF.

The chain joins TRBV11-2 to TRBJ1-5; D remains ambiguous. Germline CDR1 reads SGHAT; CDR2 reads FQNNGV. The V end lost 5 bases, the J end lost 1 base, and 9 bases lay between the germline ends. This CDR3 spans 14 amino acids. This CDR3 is CASSQGRSNQPQHF. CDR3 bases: TGTGCCAGCAGCCAAGGACGGAGCAATCAGCCCCAGCATTTT. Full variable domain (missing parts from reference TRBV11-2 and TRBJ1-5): EAGVAQSPRYKIIEKRQSVAFWCNPISGHATLYWYQQILGQGPKLLIQFQNNGVVDDSQLPKDRFSAERLKGVDSTLKIQPAKLEDSAVYLCASSQGRSNQPQHFGDGTRLSIL.

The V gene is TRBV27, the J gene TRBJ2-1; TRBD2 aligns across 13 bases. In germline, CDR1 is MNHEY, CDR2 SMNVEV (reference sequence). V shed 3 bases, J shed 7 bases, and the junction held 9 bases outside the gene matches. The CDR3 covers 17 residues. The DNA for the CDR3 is TGTGCCAGCAGTTTCCAGCCGCCGGGACTAGCGGGAAATGAGCAGTTCTTC. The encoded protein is CASSFQPPGLAGNEQFF.

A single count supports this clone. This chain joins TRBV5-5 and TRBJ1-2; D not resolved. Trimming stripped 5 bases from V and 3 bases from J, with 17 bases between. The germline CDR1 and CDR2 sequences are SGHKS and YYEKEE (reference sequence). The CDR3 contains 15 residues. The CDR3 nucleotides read TGTGCCAGCAGTTCCGACATGGGGTTCGACTATGGCTACACCTTC. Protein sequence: CASSSDMGFDYGYTF.

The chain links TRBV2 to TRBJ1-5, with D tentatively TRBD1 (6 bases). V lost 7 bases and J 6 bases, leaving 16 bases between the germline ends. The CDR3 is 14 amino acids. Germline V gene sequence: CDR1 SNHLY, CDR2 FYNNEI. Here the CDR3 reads CASNGQLKSQPQHF. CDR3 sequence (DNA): TGTGCCAGCAACGGACAGCTCAAGAGTCAGCCCCAGCATTTT.

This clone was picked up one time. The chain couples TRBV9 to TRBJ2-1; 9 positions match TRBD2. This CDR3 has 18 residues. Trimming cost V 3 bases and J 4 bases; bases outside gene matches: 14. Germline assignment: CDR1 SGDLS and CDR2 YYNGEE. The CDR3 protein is CASSERTSAGGPYNEQFF. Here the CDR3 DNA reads TGTGCCAGCAGCGAGAGAACTAGTGCGGGGGGGCCTTACAATGAGCAGTTCTTC.

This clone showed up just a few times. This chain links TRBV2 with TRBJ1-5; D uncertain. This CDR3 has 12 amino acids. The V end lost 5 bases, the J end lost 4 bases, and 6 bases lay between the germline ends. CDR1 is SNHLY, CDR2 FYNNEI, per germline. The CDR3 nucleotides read TGTGCCAGCAGTACGCTTAATCAGCCCCAGCATTTT. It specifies CASSTLNQPQHF.

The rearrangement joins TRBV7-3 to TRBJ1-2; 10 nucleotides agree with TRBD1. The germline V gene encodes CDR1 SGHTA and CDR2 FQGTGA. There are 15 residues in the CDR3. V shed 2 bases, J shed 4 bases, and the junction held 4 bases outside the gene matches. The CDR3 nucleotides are TGTGCCAGCAGCTTACCGGGACAGGGGATCTATGGCTACACCTTC. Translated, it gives CASSLPGQGIYGYTF.

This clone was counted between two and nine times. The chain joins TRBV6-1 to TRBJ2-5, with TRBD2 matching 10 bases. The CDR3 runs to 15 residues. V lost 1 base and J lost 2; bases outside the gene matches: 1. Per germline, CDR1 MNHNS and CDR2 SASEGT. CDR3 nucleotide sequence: TGTGCCAGCAGTGAAGAAGCGGGAGGGCAAGAGACCCAGTACTTC. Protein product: CASSEEAGGQETQYF.

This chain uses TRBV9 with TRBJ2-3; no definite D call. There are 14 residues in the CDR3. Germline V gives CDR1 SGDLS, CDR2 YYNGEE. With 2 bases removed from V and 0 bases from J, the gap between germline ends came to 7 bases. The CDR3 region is CASSVHVSTDTQYF. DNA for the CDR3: TGTGCCAGCAGCGTTCATGTTAGCACAGATACGCAGTATTTT. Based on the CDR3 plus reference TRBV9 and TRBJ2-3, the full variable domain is DSGVTQTPKHLITATGQRVTLRCSPRSGDLSVYWYQQSLDQGLQFLIQYYNGEERAKGNILERFSAQQFPDLHSELNLSSLELGDSALYFCASSVHVSTDTQYFGPGTRLTVL.